A selection of T cell receptor beta chains follows, all from one sample in a study of neurological immune-mediated disorders. TCRdb reprocessed the 5' RACE reads via MiXCR and lists one record per CDR3 protein. This table holds about 38,000 distinct CDR3 sequences, over 8.5% found once. Sequencing was carried out using PBMCs. These receptors all come from a man in his 60s with HTLV-1-associated myelopathy (HAM/TSP). Each CDR3 is given with its conserved first and last residue. D genes are given only for firm matches. The size of a clone is reported for some rows only, either as once, few or many, or as a class for expanded clones.

TRBV5-1	many	TRBJ1-1	.	TGCGCCAGCAGCTTGTCTGGTAACAGCTTGAACACTGAAGCTTTCTTT	CASSLSGNSLNTEAFF
TRBV5-6	few	TRBJ2-1	.	TGTGCCAGCAGCCGTGCAGGGCCGAATGAGCAGTTCTTC	CASSRAGPNEQFF
TRBV2	.	TRBJ2-3	TRBD2	TGTGCCAGCAGTGAAAGTGGACTAGCGGGAGCAGATACGCAGTATTTT	CASSESGLAGADTQYF
TRBV4-3	many	TRBJ2-7	.	TGCGCCAGCAGCCAATCGGTGACAGGACCATACGAGCAGTACTTC	CASSQSVTGPYEQYF
TRBV20-1	many	TRBJ2-7	.	TGCAGTGCTTCTGAGGTGTCTACGACTTGGGAGCAGTACTTC	CSASEVSTTWEQYF
TRBV3-1	many	TRBJ1-5	.	TGTGCCAGCAGCCCTGGTCCTAACGGACAGCCCCAGCATTTT	CASSPGPNGQPQHF
TRBV20-1	many	TRBJ1-1	.	TGCAGTGCTAGAGTCGGGGGGGCTGACACTGAAGCTTTCTTT	CSARVGGADTEAFF
TRBV14	many	TRBJ2-5	.	TGTGCCAGCAGCCAAGTCGGGAGTACTTTAGAAGAGACCCAGTACTTC	CASSQVGSTLEETQYF
TRBV9	.	TRBJ2-3	TRBD2	TGTGCCATCAGCGCCCGACTAGCGGATCCTAGCACAGATATGCAGTATTTT	CAISARLADPSTDMQYF
TRBV2	many	TRBJ2-5	.	TGTGCCACCCTTTGGGGGTTTAACCCCTACCAAGAGACCCAGTACTTC	CATLWGFNPYQETQYF
TRBV7-3	many	TRBJ1-1	.	TGTGCCAGCAGACAGGGTCACACTGAAGCTTTCTTT	CASRQGHTEAFF
TRBV7-9	many	TRBJ2-6	.	TGTGCCAGCAGCTTTGGTCAGGTTGTTGGGGCCAACGTCCTGACTTTC	CASSFGQVVGANVLTF
TRBV29-1	many	TRBJ2-3	.	TGCAGCGTTGAGTCGGGAGTAGGGACAGATACGCAGTATTTT	CSVESGVGTDTQYF
TRBV9	many	TRBJ2-3	TRBD2	TGTGCCAGCAGCGGGGGACTAGCTGCAGATACGCAGTATTTT	CASSGGLAADTQYF
TRBV7-2	many	TRBJ2-1	.	TGTGCCAGCAGCCAGGCACGAGAATACAATGAGCAGTTCTTC	CASSQAREYNEQFF
TRBV4-1	many	TRBJ2-7	TRBD1	TGCGCCAGCAGCCATGGACAGGGGGCCTACGAGCAGTACTTC	CASSHGQGAYEQYF
TRBV7-3	many	TRBJ2-5	.	TGTGCCAGCAGCTTAACGCCAGGGTGGCAAGAGACCCAGTACTTC	CASSLTPGWQETQYF
TRBV5-1	many	TRBJ1-1	TRBD1	TGCGCCAGCAGCACCAGGGGGCAAAAAACTGAAGCTTTCTTT	CASSTRGQKTEAFF
TRBV10-3	many	TRBJ1-2	.	TGTGCCATCAGTGATGGGGGGGCGCATTATGGCTACACCTTC	CAISDGGAHYGYTF
TRBV20-1	many	TRBJ2-2	TRBD1	TGCAGTGCCAGACAGGGGCGGAACACCGGGGAGCTGTTTTTT	CSARQGRNTGELFF
TRBV28	many	TRBJ1-1	.	TGTGCCAGCAGTACCCGGCAGGGAAAAGGGACCACTGAAGCTTTCTTT	CASSTRQGKGTTEAFF
TRBV5-1	many	TRBJ2-3	.	TGCGCCAGCAGCTTCGATCCTAGCACAGATACGCAGTATTTT	CASSFDPSTDTQYF
TRBV4-1	medium-sized	TRBJ1-5	.	TGCGCCAGCAGCCAAGAGGCGTCAGTCTCCCAGCCCCAGCATTTT	CASSQEASVSQPQHF
TRBV6-2/TRBV6-3	many	TRBJ2-5	.	TGTGCCAGCAGCGCCGCGGGACACCAGTACTTC	CASSAAGHQYF
TRBV13	many	TRBJ2-1	.	TGTGCCAGCAGCTTAGCGATCACCACGGCGGGTGAGCAGTTCTTC	CASSLAITTAGEQFF
TRBV7-2	many	TRBJ2-1	TRBD1	TGTGCCAGCAGCTCCAGACAGGGATGGGATGAGCAGTTCTTC	CASSSRQGWDEQFF
TRBV7-9	many	TRBJ2-7	.	TGTGCCAGCAGCTTACCGGGCCTGACGTCCTACGAGCAGTACTTC	CASSLPGLTSYEQYF
TRBV5-1	many	TRBJ2-1	TRBD2	TGCGCCAGCAGGATCCCCTGGAAGACTAGCGGGAGGCTGAATGAGCAGTTCTTC	CASRIPWKTSGRLNEQFF
TRBV7-8	many	TRBJ2-3	TRBD1	TGTGCCAGCAGCTTAGCCATTCCCGGGACAGGCACAGATACGCAGTATTTT	CASSLAIPGTGTDTQYF
TRBV7-9	many	TRBJ2-2	.	TGTGCCAGCAGCCCCCTTTCCGGGACAAGAAACACCGGGGAGCTGTTTTTT	CASSPLSGTRNTGELFF
TRBV5-6	.	TRBJ2-7	.	TGTGCCAGCAATCTAGCGCTGAGCTCCTACGAGCAGTACTTC	CASNLALSSYEQYF
TRBV3-1	.	TRBJ2-2	.	TGTGCCAGCAGCCAAGTAGGTTCGGCTAGAGGGAGGACGAACACCGGGGAGCTGTTTTTT	CASSQVGSARGRTNTGELFF
TRBV7-9	many	TRBJ2-1	.	TGTGCCAGCAGCCATATTCCCGGAGAGGGGTACAATGAGCAGTTCTTC	CASSHIPGEGYNEQFF
TRBV20-1	many	TRBJ2-7	TRBD1	TGCAGTGCTAGGCCGGGACAGGCCCCCTACGAGCAGTACTTC	CSARPGQAPYEQYF
TRBV4-1	many	TRBJ2-5	.	TGCGCCAGCAGCCAAGGTCGGGGGCGGGAGACCCAGTACTTC	CASSQGRGRETQYF
TRBV7-9	many	TRBJ2-3	.	TGTGCCAGCAGCACCCGGGGGCCAGATACGCAGTATTTT	CASSTRGPDTQYF
TRBV20-1	many	TRBJ2-7	.	TGCAGTGCTAGCAAAGATTCGGTCTCCTACGAGCAGTACTTC	CSASKDSVSYEQYF
TRBV10-3	many	TRBJ2-5	TRBD2	TGTGCCATCAAGTCCGGGACTAGCGGGAGAGTTGAAGAGACCCAGTACTTC	CAIKSGTSGRVEETQYF
TRBV9	many	TRBJ2-2	TRBD2	TGTGCCAGCAGCACCCGGGACTACAACACCGGGGAGCTGTTTTTT	CASSTRDYNTGELFF
TRBV9	.	TRBJ2-4	.	TGTGCCAGCAGTGGCGGCGGCCTAGCCAAAAACATTCAGTACTTC	CASSGGGLAKNIQYF
TRBV27	many	TRBJ2-7	.	TGTGCCAGCAGTCATTATATGATCGGGGGTAGGGCCTACGAGCAGTACTTC	CASSHYMIGGRAYEQYF